Listed below are T cell receptor beta chains from one sample, sequenced in a study of blood T cell repertoires in COVID-19. This table comes from immunoSEQ multiplex PCR, and its TCRdb copy is limited to in-frame clones, with some not included. Of some 97,000 clones listed, about nine tenths are singletons. The sample comprised peripheral blood. Receptor source: a man aged 50 to 59 with acute or convalescent COVID-19. CDR3s include the opening cysteine and the closing phenylalanine or tryptophan. Each record gives: clone size, D gene, J gene, V gene, CDR3 DNA, CDR3 protein. D genes are given only for firm matches. Part of the rows lack a size; the others show once, few, many or a class for expanded clones.

>-|TRBD2|TRBJ2-7|TRBV12-5
TGTGCTAGTGGTCGCGGGAGGGCCAACGAGCAGTACTTC
CASGRGRANEQYF
>-|TRBD1|TRBJ1-5|TRBV6-1
TGTGCCAGCAGTGTGCCTAGGACAGGGTCTGTGGTTCAGCCCCAGCATTTT
CASSVPRTGSVVQPQHF
>-|TRBD1|TRBJ2-5|TRBV5-5
TGTGCCAGCAGCTGGGGGACAGGGGGGGAAGAGACCCAGTACTTC
CASSWGTGGEETQYF
>-|-|TRBJ1-1|TRBV7-2
TGTGCCAGCAGCTTAGATTTTAGGAACACTGAAGCTTTCTTT
CASSLDFRNTEAFF
>-|TRBD1|TRBJ1-4|TRBV11-3
TGTGCCAGCAGCTTACAGGGGGGTGAAAAACTGTTTTTT
CASSLQGGEKLFF
>-|-|TRBJ1-2|TRBV10-3
TGTGCCATCAGTGAGTCGCCCGGACAGCTCTATGGCTACACCTTC
CAISESPGQLYGYTF
>-|TRBD1|TRBJ1-3|TRBV25-1
TGTGCCAGCAGCGGCCTCTACGACAGGGGGGGGACTGGAAACACCATATATTTT
CASSGLYDRGGTGNTIYF
>-|-|TRBJ1-2|TRBV3-1/TRBV3-2
TGTGCCAGCAGCCAGCAACAGGGCCCATACTATGGCTACACCTTC
CASSQQQGPYYGYTF
>-|-|TRBJ1-6|TRBV6-5
TGTGCCAGCAGCCGCCCTAGCTCCTATAATTCACCCCTCCACTTT
CASSRPSSYNSPLHF
>-|TRBD1|TRBJ2-7|TRBV7-9
TGTGCCAGCAGCCGAGTCGGGACAGGGGCTTCGGACCAGTACTTC
CASSRVGTGASDQYF
>-|-|TRBJ2-3|TRBV14
TGTGCCAGCAGCCAAGCGGGCACAGATACGCAGTATTTT
CASSQAGTDTQYF
>-|-|TRBJ2-1|TRBV19
TGTGCCAGTAGCAGGCTAGCAGCGGATGAGCAGTTCTTC
CASSRLAADEQFF
>-|-|TRBJ1-5|TRBV6-2/TRBV6-3
TGTGCCAGCAGTTATAAGGCAGGGTGGGCCCAGAGCAATCAGCCCCAGCATTTT
CASSYKAGWAQSNQPQHF
>-|-|TRBJ2-5|TRBV7-8
TGTGCCAGCAGCCTACCGAGCGGGACCCAGTACTTC
CASSLPSGTQYF
>-|TRBD2|TRBJ2-7|TRBV11-2
TGTGCCAGCAGCTTAATAAGGGGACCGGGGACTAGCGCCGGCGAGCAGTACTTC
CASSLIRGPGTSAGEQYF
>-|-|TRBJ2-7|TRBV10-2
TGCGCCAGCAGTGATGGGGGAGGCTACGAGCAGTACTTC
CASSDGGGYEQYF
>-|-|TRBJ2-7|TRBV7-7
TGTGCCAGCAGCCAGCCAGGGGCCGGGCCGAACGAGCAGTACTTC
CASSQPGAGPNEQYF
>-|TRBD2|TRBJ2-6|TRBV5-5
TGTGCCAGCAGCCATCCCGGGGGAAGCGGGAGACTCTCTGGGGCCAACGTCCTGACTTTC
CASSHPGGSGRLSGANVLTF
>-|-|TRBJ1-2|TRBV2
TGTGCCAGCAGGCAGGTTACTGGCTACACCTTC
CASRQVTGYTF
>-|TRBD2|TRBJ2-3|TRBV5-1
TGCGCCAGCAGCGGGGTAGCGGGGATGGTAGATACGCAGTATTTT
CASSGVAGMVDTQYF
>-|TRBD2|TRBJ2-3|TRBV12-5
TGTGCTAGTGGTGGCGGGACTAGCGATACGCAGTATTTT
CASGGGTSDTQYF
>-|-|TRBJ2-1|TRBV5-6
TGTGCCAGCAGCTCGACTGTTGCGGGGAGACCGAATGAGCAGTTCTTC
CASSSTVAGRPNEQFF
>-|-|TRBJ2-7|TRBV9
TGTGCCAGCAGCGTAGGTCCCGGGTCGCAATACGAGCAGTACTTC
CASSVGPGSQYEQYF
>-|-|TRBJ1-1|TRBV5-1
TGCGCCAGCAGCTTGGTGGGCCCAATGAACACTGAAGCTTTCTTT
CASSLVGPMNTEAFF
>-|-|TRBJ1-4|TRBV6-1
TGTGCCAGCAGTGAAGCGGGGGGGGCGCCGAGGAAACTGTTTTTT
CASSEAGGAPRKLFF
>-|TRBD2|TRBJ2-2|TRBV5-1
TGCGCCAGCAGGCCCGTGAGTGCTAGCGGGAGCACCGGGGAGCTGTTTTTT
CASRPVSASGSTGELFF
>few|TRBD1|TRBJ2-7|TRBV6-5
TGTGCCAGCAGCCGCAGTGAGAAGGGGGCTTACGAGCAGTACTTC
CASSRSEKGAYEQYF
>-|-|TRBJ2-1|TRBV19
TGTGCCAGTAGTAGCCCTCGTCGGGTAGCTGCCAATGAGCAGTTCTTC
CASSSPRRVAANEQFF
>-|-|TRBJ2-3|TRBV6-1
TGTGCCAGCAGTGAGACGGCAGGGGCAGATACGCAGTATTTT
CASSETAGADTQYF
>-|TRBD1|TRBJ1-1|TRBV10-3
TGTGCCATCAGTGAGGGGACAGGGGCGGCTGAAGCTTTCTTT
CAISEGTGAAEAFF
>-|-|TRBJ2-3|TRBV7-2
TGTGCCAGCAGCCGGACGGGAGCCACAGATACGCAGTATTTT
CASSRTGATDTQYF
>-|-|TRBJ2-2|TRBV19
TGTGCCAGTAGGAACCTAGCGCCGAACACCGGGGAGCTGTTTTTT
CASRNLAPNTGELFF
>-|-|TRBJ1-3|TRBV19
TGTGCCAGTAGGGTCGGGGGCTCTGGAAACACCATATATTTT
CASRVGGSGNTIYF